The 24 T cell receptor beta chains presented below share a single source sample, sequenced in a study of T cell responses to AZD1222 COVID-19 vaccine. Clones were read by immunoSEQ multiplex PCR, and TCRdb kept only the in-frame ones, dropping some. The table records 110,000 to 150,000 clones, 80% to 95% of them present only once. The source material was peripheral blood, sampled on day 0 of AZD1222 vaccination. These receptors originate from an adult in good health.

This chain joins TRBV11-2 and TRBJ1-1; a weak D match, TRBD1 (6 bases). Germline assignment: CDR1 SGHAT and CDR2 FQNNGV. V dropped 1 base and J dropped 4 bases, with 16 bases sitting between them. The CDR3 contains 16 residues. This CDR3 reads CASSLGGGLGITEAFF. The CDR3 bases are TGTGCCAGCAGCTTAGGAGGGGGATTAGGCATCACTGAAGCTTTCTTT.

The chain links TRBV5-1 to TRBJ2-1, with 13 nucleotides matching TRBD2. Germline V lookup: CDR1 SGHRS, CDR2 YFSETQ. After removal of 4 bases from V and 7 bases from J, the junction contained 5 bases not matched to a gene. This CDR3 has 15 residues. As DNA, the CDR3 is TGCGCCAGCAGCCTGACTAGCGGGAGGAATAATGAGCAGTTCTTC. It yields the protein CASSLTSGRNNEQFF.

V gene TRBV30 combines with J gene TRBJ1-6; D may be TRBD1 (5 bases). V shed 6 bases and J shed 7 bases, with 13 bases lying between them. Germline V gene data show CDR1 as GTSNPN and CDR2 as SVGIG (reference sequence). The CDR3 is 13 amino acids. The CDR3 nucleotides read TGTGCCTGCGGTGGAGGGGTGAATTCACCCCTCCACTTT. The encoded protein is CACGGGVNSPLHF.

The rearrangement links TRBV11-2 to TRBJ2-1; 9 bases match TRBD1. In germline, CDR1 is SGHAT, CDR2 FQNNGV. There are 18 residues in the CDR3. V lost 6 bases, J lost 0 bases, and 12 bases stayed unmatched. CDR3 loop: CASSTTGGESSSYNEQFF. The CDR3 nucleotides read TGTGCCAGCAGTACGACAGGGGGTGAATCTAGCTCCTACAATGAGCAGTTCTTC.

The chain recombines TRBV6-5 with TRBJ1-5; the D is unclear. The germline V and J ends were trimmed by 8 bases and 3 bases, with 20 bases remaining between them. CDR3 length: 16 amino acids. CDR1 and CDR2 (germline): MNHEY, SVGAGI. CDR3 nucleotide sequence: TGTGCCAGCCGTTCCAACAGCCGTGGGGACAATCAGCCCCAGCATTTT. Amino acids: CASRSNSRGDNQPQHF.

The CDR3 DNA reads TGTGCCAGCAGCGAAACCGGAGCCACGAACTATGGCTACACCTTC. Protein: CASSETGATNYGYTF. This chain links TRBV7-2 with TRBJ1-2; D gene unclear. From germline, CDR1 is SGHTA and CDR2 FQGNSA. CDR3 length equals 15 residues. Trimming pared 5 bases from V and 2 bases from J, leaving 15 bases between.

The gene calls are TRBV6-5 and TRBJ1-2; D possibly corresponds to TRBD1 (6 bases). V gave up 8 bases and J gave up 0 bases, with 13 bases separating them. The CDR3 loop spans 14 amino acids. Germline V CDR1 and CDR2: MNHEY, SVGAGI. CDR3 sequence (DNA): TGTGCCAGCCAGGACAGCCCTTCTAACTATGGCTACACCTTC. Residues: CASQDSPSNYGYTF.

This chain connects TRBV13 to TRBJ2-3; the match to TRBD2 covers 10 bases. V dropped 2 bases and J dropped 3; count of bases not matched to a gene: 5. This CDR3 has 16 residues. Germline values: CDR1 PRHDT, CDR2 FYEKMQ (reference sequence). The CDR3 DNA reads as TGTGCCAGCAGCTTATTAGCGGGAGGTGGGACAGATACGCAGTATTTT. Its translation: CASSLLAGGGTDTQYF.

The chain employs TRBV4-1 and TRBJ2-4; D is tentatively TRBD1 or TRBD2 (5 bases each). CDR3 length: 16 amino acids. Germline-derived CDR1 and CDR2 are MGHRA and YSYEKL. V lost 0 bases and J 0 bases, leaving 9 bases between the germline ends. In DNA form, the CDR3 reads TGCGCCAGCAGCCAAGATTCGGGGCTAGCCAAAAACATTCAGTACTTC. Translating gives CASSQDSGLAKNIQYF.

This chain joins TRBV4-1 and TRBJ2-7; D is uncertain. Germline V gene lookup returns CDR1 MGHRA and CDR2 YSYEKL. V was pared by 0 bases and J by 7 bases, with 10 bases between. The CDR3 consists of 13 residues. CDR3 nucleotide sequence: TGCGCCAGCAGCCAAGATCTAACAAAAGAGCAGTACTTC. Translating it yields CASSQDLTKEQYF.

The V call is TRBV2, the J call TRBJ2-7; tentative D call: TRBD1 (6 bases). The length of the CDR3 is 15 residues. Trimming removed 5 bases at V and 1 base at J, with 15 bases between. CDR1 is SNHLY and CDR2 is FYNNEI in the germline V gene. CDR3 region: CASSQQGAVSYEQYF. DNA for the CDR3: TGTGCCAGCAGTCAACAGGGTGCGGTATCCTACGAGCAGTACTTC.

The chain carries TRBV5-1 and TRBJ2-7; 8 bases agree with TRBD1. J gave up 4 bases and V 4 bases, and 10 bases lay outside the gene matches. Germline V lookup: CDR1 SGHRS, CDR2 YFSETQ. This CDR3 is built from 15 residues. DNA for the CDR3: TGCGCCAGCAGCCCTACCGGGACAGGACTATACGAGCAGTACTTC. Protein sequence: CASSPTGTGLYEQYF. Drawing the rest from reference TRBV5-1 and TRBJ2-7, the complete variable domain is KAGVTQTPRYLIKTRGQQVTLSCSPISGHRSVSWYQQTPGQGLQFLFEYFSETQRNKGNFPGRFSGRQFSNSRSEMNVSTLELGDSALYLCASSPTGTGLYEQYFGPGTRLTVT.

Written as DNA, the CDR3 is TGTGCCAGTAGTATATTAGCAGGAAGCGGGACTAGCGGAGACAATGAGCAGTTCTTC. Its protein product is CASSILAGSGTSGDNEQFF. The J gene is TRBJ2-1, the V gene TRBV19; 11 positions agree with TRBD2. From germline, CDR1 is LNHDA and CDR2 SQIVND (reference sequence). This CDR3 comprises 19 residues. Trimming took 2 bases from V and 5 from J; bases not matched to a gene: 14.

J is TRBJ2-1 and V is TRBV29-1; tentatively, D is TRBD2 (6 bases). Germline V gene sequence: CDR1 SQVTM, CDR2 ANQGSEA. Trimming shortened V by 4 bases and J by 10 bases, and 14 bases separated the two germline ends. The CDR3 sequence is 12 residues long. DNA of the CDR3: TGCAGCGTTGGGGATCTAGCGTCCGAGCAGTTCTTC. Translating gives CSVGDLASEQFF.

This chain joins TRBV5-4 and TRBJ2-5, with TRBD1 matching over 9 bases. CDR3 length: 15 residues. The V and J ends lost 0 bases and 5 bases, in that order; junction bases with no gene match: 5. The germline V gene has CDR1 SGHNT and CDR2 YYREEE (reference sequence). CDR3 sequence (DNA): TGTGCCAGCAGCTTGGAACAGGGGGCGGTGGAGACCCAGTACTTC. Amino acid sequence: CASSLEQGAVETQYF.

The rearrangement links TRBV2 to TRBJ1-1; D possibly corresponds to TRBD1 (6 bases). The germline V and J ends were trimmed by 7 bases and 1 base, with 13 bases remaining between them. Germline CDR1 reads SNHLY; CDR2 reads FYNNEI. The CDR3 runs to 14 residues. CDR3 DNA: TGTGCCAGCACCCGGGGGCTCTCGAACACTGAAGCTTTCTTT. Protein sequence: CASTRGLSNTEAFF.

Written as DNA, the CDR3 is TGTGCCAGCAGTTTGGTAGGTTCGAGCTCCTACGAGCAGTACTTC. Translation gives CASSLVGSSSYEQYF. The chain has TRBV27 and TRBJ2-7; D is uncertain. The CDR3 runs 15 residues. The V gene's germline CDR1 is MNHEY and CDR2 SMNVEV (reference sequence). V gave up 3 bases and J gave up 0 bases, with 12 bases separating them.

The CDR3 region has the DNA TGTGCCAGCAGGCCCACGACAGGGGTGAACACTGAAGCTTTCTTT. It is translated as CASRPTTGVNTEAFF. J is TRBJ1-1 and V is TRBV14; 8 bases agree with TRBD1. The CDR3 extends over 15 amino acids. V was clipped by 6 bases and J by 0 bases; unmatched bases: 6. The V gene's germline CDR1 is SGHDN and CDR2 FVKESK.

CDR3: CASSLVGAEEKLFF. The CDR3 DNA sequence: TGTGCCAGCAGCTTGGTGGGGGCAGAAGAAAAACTGTTTTTT. The chain employs TRBV5-6 and TRBJ1-4; TRBD1 might be the D (6 bases). Trimming shortened V by 0 bases and J by 8 bases, and 11 bases separated the two germline ends. CDR3 length: 14 amino acids. CDR1 is SGHDT and CDR2 is YYEEEE in the germline V gene.

V and J are TRBV6-5 and TRBJ2-1, with 13 bases fitting TRBD2. Germline V gives CDR1 MNHEY, CDR2 SVGAGI. J was trimmed by 10 bases and V by 6 bases; bases with no gene match: 9. The CDR3 loop spans 15 amino acids. In DNA, the CDR3 is TGTGCCAGCAGGGATACTAGCGGGAGGGCCCGGGAGCAGTTCTTC. It is translated as CASRDTSGRAREQFF.

The chain recombines TRBV10-3 with TRBJ2-3; the D call may be TRBD1 or TRBD2 (6 bases each). The CDR3 sequence is 15 residues long. V gave up 6 bases and J gave up 0 bases, with 13 bases separating them. Germline lookup yields CDR1 ENHRY and CDR2 SYGVKD. CDR3 coding DNA: TGTGCCATCAGGGAAGGGGGAGGAAGCACAGATACGCAGTATTTT. Translated, it gives CAIREGGGSTDTQYF.

V is TRBV5-5 and J is TRBJ1-5; tentative D call: TRBD1 (6 bases). The germline V gene has CDR1 SGHKS and CDR2 YYEKEE (reference sequence). V was shortened by 0 bases and J by 0 bases, with 16 bases between the two germline ends. The CDR3 has 18 amino acids. The CDR3 region has the DNA TGTGCCAGCAGCTTGGGAACGGGCAGGGGCAATAGCAATCAGCCCCAGCATTTT. This gives the protein CASSLGTGRGNSNQPQHF. The variable domain in full, with the rest retrieved from reference TRBV5-5 and TRBJ1-5, is DAGVTQSPTHLIKTRGQQVTLRCSPISGHKSVSWYQQVLGQGPQFIFQYYEKEERGRGNFPDRFSARQFPNYSSELNVNALLLGDSALYLCASSLGTGRGNSNQPQHFGDGTRLSIL.

CDR3 amino acids: CASKRQGASNQPQHF. The CDR3 DNA follows: TGTGCCAGCAAGCGACAGGGGGCGAGCAATCAGCCCCAGCATTTT. The chain is built from TRBV6-5 and TRBJ1-5; 10 bases fit TRBD1. The CDR3 consists of 15 residues. CDR1 is MNHEY, CDR2 SVGAGI, per germline. Trimming removed 7 bases from V and 1 base from J; junction bases left unmatched: 4.

This clone has more than one count but fewer than ten. This rearrangement joins TRBV19 to TRBJ1-6, with no clear D. The V gene lost 9 bases and the J gene lost 8 bases, with 17 bases spanning the gap. The germline gives CDR1 LNHDA, CDR2 SQIVND (reference sequence). This CDR3 spans 14 amino acids. DNA for the CDR3: TGTGCCAGCTCGGCACCGGTAGTGGATTCACCCCTCCACTTT. Protein product: CASSAPVVDSPLHF.